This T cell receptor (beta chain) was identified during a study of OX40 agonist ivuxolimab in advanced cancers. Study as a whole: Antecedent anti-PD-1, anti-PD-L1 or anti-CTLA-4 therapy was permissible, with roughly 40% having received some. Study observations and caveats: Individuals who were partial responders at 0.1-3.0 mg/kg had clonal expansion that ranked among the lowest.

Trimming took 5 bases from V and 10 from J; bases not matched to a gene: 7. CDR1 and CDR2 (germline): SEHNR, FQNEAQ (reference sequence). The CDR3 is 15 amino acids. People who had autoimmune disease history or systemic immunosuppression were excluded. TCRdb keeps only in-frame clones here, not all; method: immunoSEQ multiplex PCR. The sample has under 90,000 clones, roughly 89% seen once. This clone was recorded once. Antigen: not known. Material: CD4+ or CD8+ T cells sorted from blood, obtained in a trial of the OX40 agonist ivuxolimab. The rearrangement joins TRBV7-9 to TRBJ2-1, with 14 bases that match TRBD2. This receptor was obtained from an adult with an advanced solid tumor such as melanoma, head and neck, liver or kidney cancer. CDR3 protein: CASSVGLAGGGEQFF. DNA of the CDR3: TGTGCCAGCAGCGTTGGACTAGCGGGGGGCGGAGAGCAGTTCTTC. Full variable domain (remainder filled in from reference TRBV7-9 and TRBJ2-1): DTGVSQNPRHKITKRGQNVTFRCDPISEHNRLYWYRQTLGQGPEFLTYFQNEAQLEKSRLLSDRFSAERPKGSFSTLEIQRTEQGDSAMYLCASSVGLAGGGEQFFGPGTRLTVL.